Only a few counts were recorded for the clone carrying this TCR beta chain. Its antigen is unknown. As it was prepared, the TCRbeta library received unique molecular identifiers. TCRdb passed the PCR reads through MiXCR, listing each CDR3 protein once. Of roughly 670,000 distinct CDR3 sequences in the sample, 13% were seen once. The sample comes from a study of T-cell reconstitution after alpha-beta-depleted transplantation in children. Study observations and caveats: From newly produced T cells came most of the T-cell counts and diversity one year after transplant.

The TCR originated in a girl aged 2 to 9 with congenital amegakaryocytic thrombocytopenia, due to receive a stem cell transplant. Specimen: PBMCs, collected before TCRalphabeta/CD19-depleted stem cell transplant.

CDR3 residues: CASSFFARFNNEQFF. CDR3 bases: TGTGCCAGCAGCTTTTTCGCGCGGTTCAACAATGAGCAGTTCTTC. The V gene is TRBV7-9, the J gene TRBJ2-1; the D is unclear. The CDR3 is 15 amino acids. CDR1 and CDR2 from the germline V gene are SEHNR and FQNEAQ (reference sequence). V lost 3 bases and J 5 bases, leaving 14 bases between the germline ends.